This TCR beta chain was retrieved from a study of neoadjuvant anti-PD-1 for oral cavity cancer. Study in general: Non-progressing patients received a fourth nivolumab dose near day 43, then surgery on days 50-56.

This sample's time point: after neoadjuvant nivolumab, at surgical resection. As to this clone: No antigen is known for it.

Study-wide results and limits: Higher pretreatment Treg/Th17 ratios tracked higher pretreatment blood clonality.

Clones were sequenced by immunoSEQ multiplex PCR, and TCRdb holds only the in-frame ones, with some missing. In the table there are approximately 43,000 clones, 60% to 80% of which are singletons. The CDR3 is 16 amino acids. V was cut by 11 bases and J by 4 bases, with 24 bases left in between. Source: PBMCs, taken after nivolumab (anti-PD-1) treatment. V usage is TRBV6-7 and J usage is TRBJ1-3; no definite D call. TRBV6-7 is marked as an open reading frame, function uncertain. The TCR sequence derives from a person between 40 and 85 years old with oral cavity squamous cell carcinoma. DNA of the CDR3: TGTGCCCCCCCTAGTTACGAGAGGGTCCCAGGAAACACCATATATTTT. Its translation: CAPPSYERVPGNTIYF.